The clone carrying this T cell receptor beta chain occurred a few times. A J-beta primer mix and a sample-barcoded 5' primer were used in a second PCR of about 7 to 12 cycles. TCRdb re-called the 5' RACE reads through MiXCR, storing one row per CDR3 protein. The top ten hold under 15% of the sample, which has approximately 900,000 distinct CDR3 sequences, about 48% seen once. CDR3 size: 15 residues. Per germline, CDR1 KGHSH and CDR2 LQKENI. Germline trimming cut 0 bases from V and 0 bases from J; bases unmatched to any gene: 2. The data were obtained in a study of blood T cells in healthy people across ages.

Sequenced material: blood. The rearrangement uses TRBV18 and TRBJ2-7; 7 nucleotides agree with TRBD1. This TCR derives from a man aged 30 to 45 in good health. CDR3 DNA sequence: TGTGCCAGCTCACCACCCAACAGGGGCTCCTACGAGCAGTACTTC. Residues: CASSPPNRGSYEQYF.